Below, 17 T cell receptor beta chains from the same sample are listed, as sequenced in a study of T cell clones after liver transplantation. The protocol was immunoSEQ multiplex PCR, while the TCRdb copy is restricted to in-frame clones and leaves out a portion. The table includes 65,000 to 80,000 clones, 80% detected once. Here the sequenced sample was CD4+ T cells from blood, taken before liver transplant. These receptors originate from a human donor who received a liver transplant.

This chain links TRBV6-5 with TRBJ1-4; 10 positions match TRBD1. The germline CDR1 and CDR2 sequences are MNHEY and SVGAGI. Germline trimming cut 6 bases from V and 1 base from J; bases unmatched to any gene: 2. The CDR3 contains 15 residues. The CDR3 DNA reads as TGTGCCAGCAGGAGGACAGGGGGAACTAATGAAAAACTGTTTTTT. This gives the protein CASRRTGGTNEKLFF.

The chain has TRBV7-2 and TRBJ2-1; 9 bases fit TRBD2. This CDR3 is 15 amino acids long. Germline V gives CDR1 SGHTA, CDR2 FQGNSA. V lost 6 bases and J lost 0; bases outside the gene matches: 3. CDR3 amino acids: CASRKLAGSYNEQFF. DNA of the CDR3: TGTGCCAGCAGGAAACTAGCGGGCTCCTACAATGAGCAGTTCTTC.

The gene calls are TRBV28 and TRBJ2-6; D is perhaps TRBD1 (5 bases). The CDR3 spans 15 residues. CDR1 and CDR2 from the germline V gene are MDHEN and SYDVKM. The V gene lost 7 bases and the J gene lost 1 base, with 11 bases spanning the gap. The CDR3 sequence: CASTRRGSGANVLTF. The CDR3 region has the DNA TGTGCCAGCACCCGAAGGGGTTCTGGGGCCAACGTCCTGACTTTC.

The sample holds one count of this clone. The chain joins TRBV19 to TRBJ2-6; TRBD2 matches 13 bases. V lost 6 bases, J lost 2 bases, and 7 bases stayed unmatched. Germline V gene data show CDR1 as LNHDA and CDR2 as SQIVND (reference sequence). This CDR3 is 18 amino acids long. The CDR3 DNA follows: TGTGCCAGTAGCCCGGGACTAGCGGGACGGACTGGGGCCAACGTCCTGACTTTC. This codes for CASSPGLAGRTGANVLTF. Combining the CDR3 with reference TRBV19 and TRBJ2-6 gives the whole variable domain DGGITQSPKYLFRKEGQNVTLSCEQNLNHDAMYWYRQDPGQGLRLIYYSQIVNDFQKGDIAEGYSVSREKKESFPLTVTSAQKNPTAFYLCASSPGLAGRTGANVLTFGAGSRLTVL.

The chain is built from TRBV28 and TRBJ2-7; 8 nucleotides match TRBD2. The CDR3 runs to 14 residues. V was clipped by 4 bases and J by 2 bases; unmatched bases: 4. Germline lookup yields CDR1 MDHEN and CDR2 SYDVKM. The CDR3 loop reads CASSSSGPTYEQYF. The CDR3 DNA sequence: TGTGCCAGCAGTTCTAGCGGGCCGACCTACGAGCAGTACTTC.

This chain uses TRBV5-5 with TRBJ1-3; tentatively, D is TRBD1 (5 bases). The germline CDR1 and CDR2 sequences are SGHKS and YYEKEE (reference sequence). The CDR3 sequence is 14 residues long. Between the trimmed V and J ends, which lost 4 bases and 0 bases, there was a span of 8 bases. The CDR3 DNA reads as TGTGCCAGCAGCCTGACAGCCTCTGGAAACACCATATATTTT. Protein product: CASSLTASGNTIYF.

V and J are TRBV7-2 and TRBJ2-1, with 11 nucleotides matching TRBD2. Germline lookup yields CDR1 SGHTA and CDR2 FQGNSA. After removal of 5 bases from V and 9 bases from J, the junction contained 9 bases not matched to a gene. The CDR3 consists of 15 residues. CDR3 region: CASSPGLAGAPEQFF. Here the CDR3 DNA reads TGTGCCAGCAGCCCTGGACTAGCGGGCGCCCCTGAGCAGTTCTTC.

The CDR3 coding sequence is TGCGCCAGCAGGTTCGGACAGGGAGTCGGTTTGGGCTACACCTTC. This codes for CASRFGQGVGLGYTF. The V and J genes are TRBV5-1 and TRBJ1-2; 8 bases line up with TRBD1. V was clipped by 5 bases and J by 8 bases; unmatched bases: 14. CDR1 and CDR2 (germline): SGHRS, YFSETQ. The CDR3 has 15 residues. The full variable domain, in which reference TRBV5-1 and TRBJ1-2 provide the parts outside the CDR3, is KAGVTQTPRYLIKTRGQQVTLSCSPISGHRSVSWYQQTPGQGLQFLFEYFSETQRNKGNFPGRFSGRQFSNSRSEMNVSTLELGDSALYLCASRFGQGVGLGYTFGSGTRLTVV.

V is TRBV6-6 and J is TRBJ2-4; D is unclear. V was pared by 5 bases and J by 3 bases, with 14 bases between. The CDR3 runs to 15 residues. Germline V CDR1 and CDR2: MNHNY, SVGAGI (reference sequence). CDR3 in amino acids: CASSPILGGKNIQYF. As DNA, the CDR3 is TGTGCCAGCAGTCCAATCCTCGGTGGCAAAAACATTCAGTACTTC.

The chain uses TRBV28 and TRBJ1-1; no clear D gene. This CDR3 is 16 amino acids long. Germline CDR1 and CDR2: MDHEN and SYDVKM. Between the trimmed V and J ends, which lost 2 bases and 2 bases, there was a span of 15 bases. CDR3 residues: CASSLARGSVNTEAFF. For the CDR3, the DNA is TGTGCCAGCAGTTTAGCTCGGGGTTCCGTAAACACTGAAGCTTTCTTT.

The genes are TRBV6-5 and TRBJ1-5, with D uncertain. Trimming stripped 6 bases from V and 4 bases from J, with 7 bases between. Germline loops: CDR1 MNHEY, CDR2 SVGAGI. This CDR3 contains 12 residues. The DNA of the CDR3 is TGTGCCAGCAGGGGCTGGAATCAGCCCCAGCATTTT. Translating it yields CASRGWNQPQHF.

This clone showed up just a few times. The CDR3 DNA reads TGTGCCAGCAGCCCGGATCCTGGGGGAAGCGAAAAACTGTTTTTT. Amino acids: CASSPDPGGSEKLFF. The gene calls are TRBV5-6 and TRBJ1-4, with D perhaps TRBD1 (5 bases). The CDR3 is 15 amino acids. V lost 4 bases and J lost 8, with 18 bases in between. Germline loops: CDR1 SGHDT, CDR2 YYEEEE.

CDR3 in amino acids: CASSPRDSMNTEAFF. The DNA of the CDR3 is TGTGCCAGCAGCCCCCGGGACAGCATGAACACTGAAGCTTTCTTT. This chain connects TRBV5-5 to TRBJ1-1; 7 bases fit TRBD1. With 4 bases clipped from V and 0 bases from J, the junction kept 6 bases outside the gene matches. CDR1 is SGHKS, CDR2 YYEKEE, per germline (reference sequence). The CDR3 spans 15 residues.

The V call is TRBV14, the J call TRBJ2-7; no definite D call. Trimming cost V 4 bases and J 4 bases, with 5 bases left between them. The CDR3 contains 11 residues. The germline V gene encodes CDR1 SGHDN and CDR2 FVKESK. CDR3 loop: CASSPLYEQYF. CDR3 DNA: TGTGCCAGCAGCCCCCTTTACGAGCAGTACTTC. Full variable domain (remainder filled in from reference TRBV14 and TRBJ2-7): EAGVTQFPSHSVIEKGQTVTLRCDPISGHDNLYWYRRVMGKEIKFLLHFVKESKQDESGMPNNRFLAERTGGTYSTLKVQPAELEDSGVYFCASSPLYEQYFGPGTRLTVT.

This chain connects TRBV2 to TRBJ2-3; TRBD2 matches at 7 bases. The CDR3 is 14 amino acids. Germline CDR1 SNHLY, CDR2 FYNNEI. The junction had 3 bases not matched to a gene; V was cut back by 6 bases and J by 0 bases. As DNA, the CDR3 is TGTGCCAGCAGGGCGGGAGTTAGCACAGATACGCAGTATTTT. It specifies CASRAGVSTDTQYF.

J is TRBJ1-1 and V is TRBV6-6, with 7 bases lining up with TRBD1. Germline trimming cut 4 bases from V and 5 bases from J; bases unmatched to any gene: 10. In germline, CDR1 is MNHNY, CDR2 SVGAGI (reference sequence). The CDR3 loop spans 15 amino acids. DNA for the CDR3: TGTGCCAGCAGTTCTACAGGGGCCCTGGAAACTGAAGCTTTCTTT. Amino acid sequence: CASSSTGALETEAFF.

This clone showed up just a few times. The rearrangement links TRBV7-2 to TRBJ2-7, with 10 bases matching TRBD2. The CDR3 is made up of 15 amino acids. Trimming took 2 bases from V and 5 from J; bases not matched to a gene: 6. Germline V gives CDR1 SGHTA, CDR2 FQGNSA. The CDR3 protein is CASSLSSGSTHEQYF. In DNA, the CDR3 is TGTGCCAGCAGCTTATCTAGCGGGAGTACCCACGAGCAGTACTTC.